What follows are 23 T cell receptor beta chains derived from one specimen sequenced in a study of cytomegalovirus exposure and HLA in healthy donors. Method: immunoSEQ multiplex PCR; TCRdb's copy keeps in-frame clones and lacks some. The sample lists under 200,000 clones, approximately 96% occurring once. Sequencing used PBMCs. These receptors were taken from a woman in her late teens or twenties in good health and CMV-seronegative.

The chain uses TRBV4-1 and TRBJ2-5, with 7 bases that match TRBD1. V shed 4 bases, J shed 2 bases, and the junction held 7 bases outside the gene matches. CDR3 size: 15 residues. The V gene's germline CDR1 is MGHRA and CDR2 YSYEKL. In DNA, the CDR3 is TGCGCCAGCAGCCGTAGGTCAGGGGGACAAGAGACCCAGTACTTC. This codes for CASSRRSGGQETQYF.

The chain uses TRBV4-3 and TRBJ2-2; TRBD2 aligns across 9 bases. Germline-derived CDR1 and CDR2 are LGHNA and YSLEER. J lost 4 bases, V lost 4 bases, and 4 bases had no gene match. The CDR3 is 15 amino acids. The DNA for the CDR3 is TGCGCCAGCAGCCCTAGGACTAGCGTCACCGGGGAGCTGTTTTTT. Encoded protein: CASSPRTSVTGELFF.

The rearrangement uses TRBV6-4 and TRBJ1-5; 8 nucleotides align to TRBD1. Germline V gene sequence: CDR1 MRHNA, CDR2 SNTAGT. This CDR3 contains 19 residues. V lost 0 bases, J lost 0 bases, and 10 bases stayed unmatched. CDR3 sequence reads: CASSDSTRTGTLSNQPQHF. The CDR3 nucleotides are TGTGCCAGCAGTGACTCGACACGGACAGGGACTCTTAGCAATCAGCCCCAGCATTTT.

The genes are TRBV9 and TRBJ2-5, with 14 bases fitting TRBD2. CDR1 and CDR2 (germline): SGDLS, YYNGEE. The CDR3 sequence is 17 residues long. Trimming at V came to 2 bases and at J to 1 base, leaving 4 bases not matched to a gene. The CDR3: CASSVSTSGGAQETQYF. The CDR3 DNA sequence: TGTGCCAGCAGCGTGTCGACTAGCGGGGGGGCCCAAGAGACCCAGTACTTC.

CDR3 nucleotides: TGTGCCAGCATAATGACGAGAGCGGGGGGGCCCACCGGGGAGCTGTTTTTT. Translated: CASIMTRAGGPTGELFF. The V gene is TRBV2, the J gene TRBJ2-2, with 10 bases that match TRBD2. Trimming at V came to 7 bases and at J to 4 bases, leaving 12 bases not matched to a gene. CDR1 and CDR2 (germline): SNHLY, FYNNEI. The CDR3 sequence is 17 residues long.

J is TRBJ1-2 and V is TRBV10-3; perhaps TRBD1 as D (6 bases). Germline-derived CDR1 and CDR2 are ENHRY and SYGVKD. The CDR3 totals 14 residues. The V gene lost 6 bases and the J gene lost 0 bases, with 11 bases spanning the gap. CDR3 residues: CAIRGQSPNYGYTF. The CDR3 bases are TGTGCCATCAGAGGACAGAGTCCTAACTATGGCTACACCTTC.

The genes are TRBV2 and TRBJ2-3, with 14 bases that match TRBD2. With V trimmed by 5 bases and J by 4 bases, 2 bases remained unmatched. Germline-derived CDR1 and CDR2 are SNHLY and FYNNEI. The CDR3 length is 15 residues. CDR3 coding DNA: TGTGCCAGCAGTAGGACTAGCGGGGGGTCAGATACGCAGTATTTT. Protein sequence: CASSRTSGGSDTQYF.

The chain carries TRBV7-9 and TRBJ1-1, with D tentatively TRBD1 (6 bases). Trimming cost V 7 bases and J 0 bases, with 9 bases left between them. Germline V CDR1 and CDR2: SEHNR, FQNEAQ (reference sequence). The CDR3 has 13 residues. For the CDR3, the DNA is TGTGCCAGCAAATCAGGGGTGAACACTGAAGCTTTCTTT. Protein: CASKSGVNTEAFF.

The chain uses TRBV13 and TRBJ2-7; 11 positions match TRBD1. Germline CDR1 and CDR2: PRHDT and FYEKMQ (reference sequence). V lost 5 bases to trimming and J lost 7 bases; unmatched junction nucleotides: 7. The CDR3 extends over 14 amino acids. The CDR3 sequence is CASSPGQGAREQYF. Here the CDR3 DNA reads TGTGCCAGCAGCCCAGGACAGGGGGCCAGGGAGCAGTACTTC. Complete variable domain (other parts from reference TRBV13 and TRBJ2-7): AAGVIQSPRHLIKEKRETATLKCYPIPRHDTVYWYQQGPGQDPQFLISFYEKMQSDKGSIPDRFSAQQFSDYHSELNMSSLELGDSALYFCASSPGQGAREQYFGPGTRLTVT.

This chain connects TRBV7-8 to TRBJ2-5; TRBD1 is a possible D gene (5 bases). The CDR3 totals 13 residues. Deletions cut 2 bases from V and 4 bases from J, with 8 bases between. CDR1 is SGHVS, CDR2 FQNEAQ, per germline. CDR3 DNA: TGTGCCAGCAGCTTACAGGGTTTAGAGACCCAGTACTTC. Translated: CASSLQGLETQYF.

This clone has only one observation. The chain combines TRBV9 with TRBJ1-2; 8 nucleotides agree with TRBD1. Germline loops: CDR1 SGDLS, CDR2 YYNGEE. The CDR3 has 16 residues. V gave up 0 bases and J gave up 4 bases; unmatched junction bases: 8. The CDR3 loop reads CASSVGGQGRSYGYTF. Here the CDR3 DNA reads TGTGCCAGCAGCGTAGGAGGACAGGGCCGGTCCTATGGCTACACCTTC.

V and J are TRBV7-9 and TRBJ1-2, with unresolved D. Germline values: CDR1 SEHNR, CDR2 FQNEAQ (reference sequence). V was trimmed by 1 base and J by 4 bases, leaving 16 bases between them. The CDR3 is 16 residues long. The CDR3 sequence is CASSLESASQAYGYTF. The CDR3 nucleotides read TGTGCCAGCAGCTTAGAGTCGGCGAGTCAGGCCTATGGCTACACCTTC.

The chain links TRBV6-1 to TRBJ1-1; no definite D call. The CDR3 totals 13 residues. V lost 6 bases to trimming and J lost 1 base, with 9 bases between them. Looked up from germline, CDR1 is MNHNS and CDR2 is SASEGT. CDR3 in amino acids: CASRTRQNTEAFF. The DNA for the CDR3 is TGTGCCAGCAGGACCCGACAGAACACTGAAGCTTTCTTT.

The J gene is TRBJ1-4, the V gene TRBV20-1, with unresolved D. Per the germline V gene, CDR1 is DFQATT and CDR2 is SNEGSKA (reference sequence). V gave up 5 bases and J gave up 8 bases, with 9 bases separating them. CDR3 length: 11 residues. The CDR3 bases are TGCAGTGCTGACCTAGGCGAAAAACTGTTTTTT. Protein: CSADLGEKLFF.

V and J are TRBV19 and TRBJ2-2; D is possibly TRBD1 (5 bases). The CDR3 totals 15 residues. Deletions cut 1 base from V and 6 bases from J, with 12 bases between. Germline V lookup: CDR1 LNHDA, CDR2 SQIVND (reference sequence). This CDR3 is CASSIVKAGPGELFF. Here the CDR3 DNA reads TGTGCCAGTAGTATAGTAAAGGCAGGGCCCGGGGAGCTGTTTTTT.

The chain joins TRBV4-1 to TRBJ2-7; D gene uncertain. This CDR3 has 12 residues. CDR1 is MGHRA and CDR2 is YSYEKL in the germline V gene. The germline V and J ends were trimmed by 4 bases and 6 bases, with 10 bases remaining between them. CDR3 coding DNA: TGCGCCAGCAGCCCCCCTCTAGGCGAGCAGTACTTC. This gives the protein CASSPPLGEQYF.

The V gene is TRBV4-1, the J gene TRBJ1-2; D possibly corresponds to TRBD1 (5 bases). The CDR3 is 16 residues long. V was cut by 4 bases and J by 6 bases, with 21 bases left in between. Germline CDR1 MGHRA, CDR2 YSYEKL. The CDR3 nucleotides are TGCGCCAGCAGCCTACCCGCAGCAGGGTTGTGGAATGGCTACACCTTC. Translation gives CASSLPAAGLWNGYTF.

The J gene is TRBJ1-2, the V gene TRBV2; 8 bases are a match to TRBD1. Unmatched junction bases numbered 7, after V lost 5 bases and J lost 8 bases. Germline values: CDR1 SNHLY, CDR2 FYNNEI. This CDR3 has 13 amino acids. The CDR3 DNA sequence: TGTGCCAGCAGTATTAGACAGGGGTACGGCTACACCTTC. Its translation is CASSIRQGYGYTF. Full variable domain (remainder filled in from reference TRBV2 and TRBJ1-2): EPEVTQTPSHQVTQMGQEVILRCVPISNHLYFYWYRQILGQKVEFLVSFYNNEISEKSEIFDDQFSVERPDGSNFTLKIRSTKLEDSAMYFCASSIRQGYGYTFGSGTRLTVV.

The gene calls are TRBV27 and TRBJ1-2; maybe TRBD1 (5 bases). V lost 6 bases and J 3 bases, leaving 14 bases between the germline ends. Germline values: CDR1 MNHEY, CDR2 SMNVEV (reference sequence). This CDR3 has 14 amino acids. CDR3 sequence (DNA): TGTGCCAGCAGGGACATTGGACCGGACTATGGCTACACCTTC. Its translation: CASRDIGPDYGYTF.

The chain uses TRBV2 and TRBJ1-1; D unclear. This CDR3 is 12 amino acids long. V lost 5 bases, J lost 1 base, and 5 bases lay in between. Germline V lookup: CDR1 SNHLY, CDR2 FYNNEI. The CDR3 protein is CASSWQNTEAFF. The CDR3 DNA reads as TGTGCCAGCAGTTGGCAGAACACTGAAGCTTTCTTT. The variable domain in full, with the rest retrieved from reference TRBV2 and TRBJ1-1, is EPEVTQTPSHQVTQMGQEVILRCVPISNHLYFYWYRQILGQKVEFLVSFYNNEISEKSEIFDDQFSVERPDGSNFTLKIRSTKLEDSAMYFCASSWQNTEAFFGQGTRLTVV.

The gene calls are TRBV7-9 and TRBJ2-5; D is perhaps TRBD1 (5 bases). Germline CDR1 reads SEHNR; CDR2 reads FQNEAQ (reference sequence). V dropped 4 bases and J dropped 1 base, with 13 bases sitting between them. This CDR3 is built from 15 residues. In nucleotides, the CDR3 is TGTGCCAGCAGCTCGCAAATGGGGCCCCAAGAGACCCAGTACTTC. It specifies CASSSQMGPQETQYF.

Points on this clone: One junction end disagrees with the germline gene, perhaps due to a read error. V usage is TRBV7-7 and J usage is TRBJ1-3, with D hard to call. Germline lookup yields CDR1 SSHAT and CDR2 FNYEAQ (reference sequence). The CDR3 extends over 13 amino acids. The chain's CDR3 is CASSLSYRDTIYF. CDR3 in DNA: TGTGCTAGCAGCTTATCCTACCGGGACACCATATATTTT.

This clone came up a few times. The chain is built from TRBV5-4 and TRBJ1-2, with 8 bases identical to TRBD1. This CDR3 has 14 residues. Germline-derived CDR1 and CDR2 are SGHNT and YYREEE (reference sequence). The J segment lost 4 bases and the V segment lost 4 bases, leaving 6 bases of the junction unmatched. Here the CDR3 DNA reads TGTGCCAGCAGCCCGACAGGGGCCTTCTATGGCTACACCTTC. Its translation: CASSPTGAFYGYTF.